The sample holds a few counts of the clone carrying this TCR beta chain. The V end was cut by 3 bases, the J end by 6 bases, with 14 bases between. The CDR3 is 14 amino acids. The germline V gene encodes CDR1 KGHSH and CDR2 LQKENI. The data stem from a study of blood T cell repertoires in COVID-19. Original methodology: The authors estimated nucleated cell counts from reference gene primer amplification. The data were produced by immunoSEQ multiplex PCR, yet TCRdb's version contains in-frame clones alone and is incomplete. That table gives V, J and clone size, and the DNA gave D and trimming. The data hold under 90,000 clones, with around 88% observed a single time.

The chain employs TRBV18 and TRBJ1-1, with TRBD1 as a possible D gene (5 bases). Specimen: peripheral blood. The source of this sequence is a man between 60 and 70 years old with acute or convalescent COVID-19. CDR3 sequence reads: CASSPPNSGAEAFF. DNA of the CDR3: TGTGCCAGCTCACCCCCAAACTCGGGGGCTGAAGCTTTCTTT.